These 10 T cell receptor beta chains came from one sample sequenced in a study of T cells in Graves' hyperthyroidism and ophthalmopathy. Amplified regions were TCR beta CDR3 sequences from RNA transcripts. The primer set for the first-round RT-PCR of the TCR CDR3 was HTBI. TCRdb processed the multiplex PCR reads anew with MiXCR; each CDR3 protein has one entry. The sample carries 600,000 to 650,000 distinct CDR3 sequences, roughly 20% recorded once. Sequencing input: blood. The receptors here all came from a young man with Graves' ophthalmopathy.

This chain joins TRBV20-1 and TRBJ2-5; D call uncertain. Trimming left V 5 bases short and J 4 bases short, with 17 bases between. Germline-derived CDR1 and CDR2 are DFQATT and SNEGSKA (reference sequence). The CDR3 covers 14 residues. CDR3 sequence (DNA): TGCAGTGCTCAGCCGGGCGGAGCACGAGAGACCCAGTACTTC. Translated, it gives CSAQPGGARETQYF.

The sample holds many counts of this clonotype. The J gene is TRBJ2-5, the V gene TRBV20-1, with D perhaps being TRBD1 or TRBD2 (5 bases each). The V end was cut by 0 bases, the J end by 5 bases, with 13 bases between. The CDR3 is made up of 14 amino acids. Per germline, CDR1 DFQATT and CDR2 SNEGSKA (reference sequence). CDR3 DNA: TGCAGTGCTAGAGATAACCGAGAGGGGGAGACCCAGTACTTC. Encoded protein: CSARDNREGETQYF.

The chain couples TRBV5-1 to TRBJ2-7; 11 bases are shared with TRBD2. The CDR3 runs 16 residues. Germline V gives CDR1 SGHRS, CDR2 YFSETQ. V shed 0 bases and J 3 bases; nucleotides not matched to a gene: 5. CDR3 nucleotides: TGCGCCAGCAGCTTGGAAGGGACTAGCGGACACTACGAGCAGTACTTC. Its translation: CASSLEGTSGHYEQYF.

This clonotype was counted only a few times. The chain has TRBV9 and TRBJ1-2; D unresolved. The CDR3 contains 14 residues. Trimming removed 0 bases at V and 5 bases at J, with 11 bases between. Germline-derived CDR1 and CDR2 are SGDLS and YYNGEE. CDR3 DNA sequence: TGTGCCAGCAGCGTAGGTGTCGAAGGGTATGGCTACACCTTC. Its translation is CASSVGVEGYGYTF.

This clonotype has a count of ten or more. The CDR3 sequence: CSAIIQRGYTDTQYF. The CDR3, as DNA: TGCAGTGCTATCATCCAGCGGGGATACACAGATACGCAGTATTTT. This sequence joins TRBV20-1 and TRBJ2-3; TRBD2 agrees at 7 bases. With V trimmed by 4 bases and J by 2 bases, 9 bases remained unmatched. This CDR3 contains 15 residues. Germline V gene lookup returns CDR1 DFQATT and CDR2 SNEGSKA (reference sequence).

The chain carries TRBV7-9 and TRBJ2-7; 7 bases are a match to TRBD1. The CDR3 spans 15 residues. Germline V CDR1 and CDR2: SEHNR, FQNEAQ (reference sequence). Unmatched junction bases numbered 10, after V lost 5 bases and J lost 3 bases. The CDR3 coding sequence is TGTGCCAGCAGCCGAACAGGGGTGGAAGGCTACGAGCAGTACTTC. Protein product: CASSRTGVEGYEQYF.

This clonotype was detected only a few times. CDR3 bases: TGCGCCAGCAGCCAAGATACCCGGAGGAGCTCCTACGAGCAGTACTTC. Residues: CASSQDTRRSSYEQYF. The chain has TRBV4-3 and TRBJ2-7, with D tentatively TRBD2 (5 bases). Germline V gene lookup returns CDR1 LGHNA and CDR2 YSLEER. Deletions cut 0 bases from V and 0 bases from J, with 12 bases between. The CDR3 totals 16 residues.

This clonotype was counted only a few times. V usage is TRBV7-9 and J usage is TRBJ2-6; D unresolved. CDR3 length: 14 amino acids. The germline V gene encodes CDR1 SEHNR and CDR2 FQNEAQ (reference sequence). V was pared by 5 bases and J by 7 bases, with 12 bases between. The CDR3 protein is CASSPLIGANVLTF. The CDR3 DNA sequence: TGTGCCAGCAGCCCGCTCATCGGCGCCAACGTCCTGACTTTC.

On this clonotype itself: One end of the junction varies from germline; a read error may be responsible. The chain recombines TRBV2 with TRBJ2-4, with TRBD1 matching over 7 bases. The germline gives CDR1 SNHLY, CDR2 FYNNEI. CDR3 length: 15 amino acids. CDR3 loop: CASTEGQAIKNIQYF. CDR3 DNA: TGTGCCAGCACTGAAGGACAGGCTATCAAAAACATTCAGTACTTC.

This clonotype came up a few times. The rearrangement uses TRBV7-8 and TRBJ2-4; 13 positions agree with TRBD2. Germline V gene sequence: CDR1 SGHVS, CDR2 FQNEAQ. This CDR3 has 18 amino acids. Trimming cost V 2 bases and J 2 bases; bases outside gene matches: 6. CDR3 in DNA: TGTGCCAGCAGCTTAAAAGGACTAGCGGGAGTATCCAAAAACATTCAGTACTTC. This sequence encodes CASSLKGLAGVSKNIQYF.